This T cell receptor beta chain was profiled in a study of T cells in Graves' hyperthyroidism and ophthalmopathy. General observations from the study: A 13 V-J signature model discriminated ophthalmopathy versus stable hyperthyroidism.

This clonotype showed up many times. The antigen is not known. The CDR3 runs to 15 residues. Germline assignment: CDR1 SGHTA and CDR2 FQGTGA. Trimming took 2 bases from V and 4 from J; bases not matched to a gene: 2. The diagnostic basis comprised clinical symptoms, serum thyroxine and TRAb, thyroid ultrasound and orbital computed tomography. RNA transcripts yielded amplified TCR beta CDR3 regions. The HTBI primer set was used in a first-round RT-PCR of the TCR CDR3. TCRdb re-derived calls from the multiplex PCR reads in MiXCR, one entry per CDR3 protein. Among 490,000 or so distinct CDR3 sequences listed, approximately 16% were seen once.

The rearrangement uses TRBV7-3 and TRBJ2-2; TRBD2 aligns across 9 bases. The material sequenced was blood. The sequence was collected from a woman aged 25 to 39 with Graves' ophthalmopathy. The CDR3 here is CASSLSSGATGELFF. The CDR3 DNA reads as TGTGCCAGCAGCTTATCTAGCGGGGCCACCGGGGAGCTGTTTTTT.